A single sample gave rise to the 13 T cell receptor beta chains below, sequenced in a study of CD8 T cells in ankylosing spondylitis. Findings and caveats of the study: Characteristic of ankylosing spondylitis blood, it appeared, was a TCR beta motif comprising roughly eight highly homologous variants.

The antigens for these receptors are not known. TCRdb called the 5' RACE reads again in MiXCR, with one record for every CDR3 protein. In the table there are about 800,000 distinct CDR3 sequences, roughly 12% of which are singletons. The sample taken for sequencing was blood, either unsorted or a sorted T cell fraction (not recorded which). All receptors derive from a male donor with ankylosing spondylitis.

This clonotype was picked up many times. V usage is TRBV20-1 and J usage is TRBJ2-3; possibly TRBD2 for D (5 bases). V was cut by 5 bases and J by 2 bases, with 14 bases left in between. The CDR3 contains 14 residues. CDR1 DFQATT and CDR2 SNEGSKA come from the germline V gene (reference sequence). The CDR3 sequence: CSASRGPLTDTQYF. The CDR3 DNA follows: TGCAGTGCTTCTCGAGGGCCCCTCACAGATACGCAGTATTTT.

This clonotype was detected many times. The V gene is TRBV5-1, the J gene TRBJ2-1; D remains unclear. Deletions cut 5 bases from V and 8 bases from J, with 14 bases between. This CDR3 is 13 amino acids long. Germline loops: CDR1 SGHRS, CDR2 YFSETQ. The CDR3 here is CASSVGRLDEQFF. The CDR3 bases are TGCGCCAGCAGTGTAGGACGGCTCGATGAGCAGTTCTTC.

This clonotype was picked up many times. This chain connects TRBV20-1 to TRBJ2-4, with 7 nucleotides matching TRBD2. The germline gives CDR1 DFQATT, CDR2 SNEGSKA (reference sequence). This CDR3 spans 14 amino acids. V lost 6 bases and J lost 1; bases outside the gene matches: 6. For the CDR3, the DNA is TGCAGTGCAAGATCACTAGCGGCCAAAAACATTCAGTACTTC. This codes for CSARSLAAKNIQYF.

The chain employs TRBV24-1 and TRBJ2-2; D gene ambiguous. Deletions cut 3 bases from V and 1 base from J, with 8 bases between. This CDR3 has 15 residues. CDR1 is KGHDR and CDR2 is SFDVKD in the germline V gene. The CDR3 here is CATSDTTQNTGELFF. In DNA, the CDR3 is TGTGCCACCAGTGATACCACCCAGAACACCGGGGAGCTGTTTTTT.

V gene TRBV28 combines with J gene TRBJ2-5; weak D call: TRBD2 (6 bases). The CDR3 length is 14 residues. Germline-derived CDR1 and CDR2 are MDHEN and SYDVKM. Trimming left V 6 bases short and J 0 bases short, with 11 bases between. CDR3 amino acids: CASSIGGDQETQYF. CDR3 nucleotide sequence: TGTGCCAGCAGCATCGGGGGAGACCAAGAGACCCAGTACTTC.

The chain uses TRBV7-2 and TRBJ1-5, with D possibly TRBD1 on 5 matching bases. Per the germline V gene, CDR1 is SGHTA and CDR2 is FQGNSA. Deletions cut 1 base from V and 3 bases from J, with 10 bases between. The CDR3 is 15 amino acids. The DNA of the CDR3 is TGTGCCAGCAGCTTAGGTTTGGGGGACAATCAGCCCCAGCATTTT. It is translated as CASSLGLGDNQPQHF. Filled out from reference TRBV7-2 and TRBJ1-5, the complete variable domain reads GAGVSQSPSNKVTEKGKDVELRCDPISGHTALYWYRQSLGQGLEFLIYFQGNSAPDKSGLPSDRFSAERTGGSVSTLTIQRTQQEDSAVYLCASSLGLGDNQPQHFGDGTRLSIL.

This clonotype was found a few times. The genes are TRBV20-1 and TRBJ2-3, with D maybe TRBD2 (6 bases). CDR3 length: 14 amino acids. Germline CDR1 DFQATT, CDR2 SNEGSKA (reference sequence). Deletions cut 4 bases from V and 3 bases from J, with 14 bases between. The CDR3 sequence: CSANVGGRTDTQYF. CDR3 bases: TGCAGTGCTAATGTCGGGGGTAGGACAGATACGCAGTATTTT.

In this sample, this clonotype turned up once. J is TRBJ2-3 and V is TRBV24-1, with D possibly being TRBD1 or TRBD2 (6 bases each). Germline CDR1 reads KGHDR; CDR2 reads SFDVKD. V gave up 6 bases and J gave up 3 bases, with 12 bases separating them. The CDR3 has 14 residues. CDR3 bases: TGTGCCACCAGTAGGGGGACTGGAACAGATACGCAGTATTTT. Translating gives CATSRGTGTDTQYF.

In this sample, this clonotype turned up many times. The chain carries TRBV5-1 and TRBJ1-2; the D is unclear. V was shortened by 6 bases and J by 4 bases, with 10 bases between the two germline ends. Per germline, CDR1 SGHRS and CDR2 YFSETQ. CDR3 length equals 12 residues. The CDR3 DNA reads TGCGCCAGCACTACGGATTTCTATGGCTACACCTTC. This gives the protein CASTTDFYGYTF. Looking up the rest from reference TRBV5-1 and TRBJ1-2 gives the full variable domain: KAGVTQTPRYLIKTRGQQVTLSCSPISGHRSVSWYQQTPGQGLQFLFEYFSETQRNKGNFPGRFSGRQFSNSRSEMNVSTLELGDSALYLCASTTDFYGYTFGSGTRLTVV.

This clonotype was seen a handful of times. V usage is TRBV7-9 and J usage is TRBJ2-1; D gene uncertain. Trimming stripped 5 bases from V and 0 bases from J, with 11 bases between. This CDR3 has 15 amino acids. The germline V gene has CDR1 SEHNR and CDR2 FQNEAQ (reference sequence). The CDR3 region is CASSATYNSYNEQFF. CDR3 DNA sequence: TGTGCCAGCAGCGCTACTTATAACTCCTACAATGAGCAGTTCTTC.

The chain carries TRBV7-2 and TRBJ2-7; D possibly corresponds to TRBD2 (6 bases). The CDR3 totals 15 residues. V lost 5 bases and J 1 base, leaving 15 bases between the germline ends. Germline loops: CDR1 SGHTA, CDR2 FQGNSA. The CDR3 here is CASSVSGGLSYEQYF. The CDR3 DNA reads TGTGCCAGCAGCGTAAGCGGAGGGCTATCCTACGAGCAGTACTTC.

This clonotype was seen a handful of times. The chain joins TRBV6-1 to TRBJ2-3; the match to TRBD2 covers 10 bases. V lost 4 bases, J lost 4 bases, and 11 bases stayed unmatched. The CDR3 sequence is 17 residues long. Germline V gives CDR1 MNHNS, CDR2 SASEGT. The CDR3 reads CASSAQRGGRGADTQYF. The CDR3 DNA reads as TGTGCCAGCAGTGCCCAGCGGGGGGGCCGAGGAGCAGATACGCAGTATTTT.

V is TRBV7-3 and J is TRBJ2-2, with 11 bases aligning to TRBD1. Germline CDR1 and CDR2: SGHTA and FQGTGA. With V trimmed by 5 bases and J by 10 bases, 9 bases remained unmatched. The CDR3 covers 15 residues. CDR3 residues: CASSRTGGEPVELFF. CDR3 coding DNA: TGTGCCAGCAGCCGGACAGGGGGCGAACCCGTGGAGCTGTTTTTT.